This TCR beta chain stems from a study of blood T cell repertoires in COVID-19. Study details: Spain, Italy and the United States supplied samples that represented acute and convalescent COVID-19. Sources were T cells, B-cell-depleted T cells, or PBMCs; the material itself was cDNA or gDNA.

Per the study methods: Estimation of nucleated cell counts was performed using reference gene primer amplification. The protocol was immunoSEQ multiplex PCR, while the TCRdb copy is restricted to in-frame clones and leaves out a portion. V and J calls and clone size are those listed in that table; D and trimming were worked out from the DNA. The sample contains about 40,000 clones, roughly 80% of which appear only once. With V trimmed by 2 bases and J by 7 bases, 5 bases remained unmatched. The CDR3 is 16 amino acids. Germline V gene sequence: CDR1 SGHVS, CDR2 FNYEAQ. The sequence was collected from an older woman with acute or convalescent COVID-19. V is TRBV7-6 and J is TRBJ2-1, with 13 positions matching TRBD2. The sequencing sample was made of peripheral blood. The CDR3 protein is CASSLPLAGGPNEQFF. The CDR3 DNA reads as TGTGCCAGCAGCTTACCACTAGCGGGAGGGCCGAATGAGCAGTTCTTC. Drawing the rest from reference TRBV7-6 and TRBJ2-1, the complete variable domain is GAGVSQSPRYKVTKRGQDVALRCDPISGHVSLYWYRQALGQGPEFLTYFNYEAQQDKSGLPNDRFSAERPEGSISTLTIQRTEQRDSAMYRCASSLPLAGGPNEQFFGPGTRLTVL.